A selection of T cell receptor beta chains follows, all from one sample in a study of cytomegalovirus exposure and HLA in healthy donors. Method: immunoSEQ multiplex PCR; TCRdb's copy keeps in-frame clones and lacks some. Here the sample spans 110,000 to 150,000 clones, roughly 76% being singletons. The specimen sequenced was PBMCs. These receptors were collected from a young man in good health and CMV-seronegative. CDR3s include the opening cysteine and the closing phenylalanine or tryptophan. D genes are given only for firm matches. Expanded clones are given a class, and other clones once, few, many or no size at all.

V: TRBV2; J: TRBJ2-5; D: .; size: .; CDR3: CASRDLMEETQYF; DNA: TGTGCCAGCAGAGACTTAATGGAAGAGACCCAGTACTTC
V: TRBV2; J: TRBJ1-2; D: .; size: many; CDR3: CASTGAGGAYGYTF; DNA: TGTGCCAGCACCGGAGCGGGGGGCGCCTATGGCTACACCTTC
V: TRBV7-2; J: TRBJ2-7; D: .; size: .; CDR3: CASSLTSRGIGDYEQYF; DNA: TGTGCCAGCAGCTTAACGTCTCGCGGCATCGGAGACTACGAGCAGTACTTC
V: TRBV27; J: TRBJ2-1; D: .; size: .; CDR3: CASSFDSSYNEQFF; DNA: TGTGCCAGCAGTTTCGACTCTTCCTACAATGAGCAGTTCTTC
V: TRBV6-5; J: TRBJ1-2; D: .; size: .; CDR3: CASRRQGGDGYTF; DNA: TGTGCCAGCAGACGCCAGGGAGGGGATGGCTACACCTTC
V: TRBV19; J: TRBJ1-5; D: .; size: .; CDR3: CASSIWGEGNQPQHF; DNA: TGTGCCAGTAGTATTTGGGGGGAAGGCAATCAGCCCCAGCATTTT
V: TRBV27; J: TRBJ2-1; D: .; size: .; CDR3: CASSLDQAYNEQFF; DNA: TGTGCCAGCAGTTTAGATCAGGCTTACAATGAGCAGTTCTTC
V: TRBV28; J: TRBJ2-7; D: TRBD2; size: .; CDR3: CASSPSSGRPRGEEQYF; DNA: TGTGCCAGTAGTCCGAGTAGCGGGAGGCCCCGGGGGGAGGAGCAGTACTTC
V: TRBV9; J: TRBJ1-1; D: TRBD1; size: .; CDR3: CASSVEGAAEAFF; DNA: TGTGCCAGCAGCGTAGAGGGGGCCGCTGAAGCTTTCTTT
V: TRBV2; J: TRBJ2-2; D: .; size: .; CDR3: CASSKHPTVNVNTGELFF; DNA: TGTGCCAGCAGCAAACACCCGACAGTCAATGTAAACACCGGGGAGCTGTTTTTT
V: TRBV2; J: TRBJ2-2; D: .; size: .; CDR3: CASSGARGGTGELFF; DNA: TGTGCCAGCAGTGGCGCCAGGGGCGGAACCGGGGAGCTGTTTTTT
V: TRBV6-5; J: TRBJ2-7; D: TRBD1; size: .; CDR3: CASSYDQGQGYEQYF; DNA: TGTGCCAGCAGTTACGATCAGGGACAGGGTTACGAGCAGTACTTC
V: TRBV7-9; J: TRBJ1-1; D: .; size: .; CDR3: CASSLAGTSNTEAFF; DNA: TGTGCCAGCAGCTTAGCGGGGACATCGAACACTGAAGCTTTCTTT
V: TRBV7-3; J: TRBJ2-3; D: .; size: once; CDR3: CASSLGGYTDTQYF; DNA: TGTGCCAGCAGCCTCGGAGGGTACACAGATACGCAGTATTTT
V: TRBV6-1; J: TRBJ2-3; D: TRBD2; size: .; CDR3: CASSDLSGAFSTDTQYF; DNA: TGTGCCAGCAGTGATCTGAGCGGGGCCTTTAGCACAGATACGCAGTATTTT
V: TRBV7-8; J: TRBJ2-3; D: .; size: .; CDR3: CASSLFLARGTDTQYF; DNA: TGTGCCAGCAGCTTATTTCTGGCTAGAGGCACAGATACGCAGTATTTT
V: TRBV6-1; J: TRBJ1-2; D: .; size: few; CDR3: CAPSLVSRGNGYTF; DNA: TGTGCCCCCAGTCTCGTATCCAGGGGCAATGGCTACACCTTC
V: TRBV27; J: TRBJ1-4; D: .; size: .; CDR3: CASSLGGVPGEKLFF; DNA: TGTGCCAGCAGTTTAGGGGGGGTCCCTGGTGAAAAACTGTTTTTT
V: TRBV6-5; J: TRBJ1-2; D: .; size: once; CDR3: CASSYSETGPNYGYTF; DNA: TGTGCCAGCAGTTACTCGGAGACAGGACCTAACTATGGCTACACCTTC
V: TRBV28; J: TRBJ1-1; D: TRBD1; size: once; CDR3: CASSLPPSRGLNTEAFF; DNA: TGTGCCAGCAGTTTACCCCCATCGAGGGGGCTGAACACTGAAGCTTTCTTT
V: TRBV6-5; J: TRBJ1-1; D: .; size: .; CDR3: CASSLGDSNTEAFF; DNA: TGTGCCAGCAGCCTAGGGGACTCGAACACTGAAGCTTTCTTT
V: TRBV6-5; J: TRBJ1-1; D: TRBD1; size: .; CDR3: CASSKDRVKAFF; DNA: TGTGCCAGCAGTAAGGACAGGGTTAAAGCTTTCTTT
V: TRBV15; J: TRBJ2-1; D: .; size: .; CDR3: CATSRGGGNEQFF; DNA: TGTGCCACCAGCCGGGGTGGAGGGAATGAGCAGTTCTTC
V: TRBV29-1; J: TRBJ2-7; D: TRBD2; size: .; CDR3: CSVENDRGVIYEQYF; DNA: TGCAGCGTTGAAAATGACCGGGGGGTCATCTACGAGCAGTACTTC
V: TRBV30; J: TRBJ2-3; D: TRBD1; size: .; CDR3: CAWSSGQGSLGYTDTQYF; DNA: TGTGCCTGGAGTTCTGGACAGGGATCCCTGGGGTACACAGATACGCAGTATTTT
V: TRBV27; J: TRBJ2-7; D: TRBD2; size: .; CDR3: CASSWGLADIYEQYF; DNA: TGTGCCAGCAGTTGGGGACTAGCGGATATCTACGAGCAGTACTTC
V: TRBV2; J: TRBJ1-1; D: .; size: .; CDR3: CASSGQAMGSEAFF; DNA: TGTGCCAGCAGTGGGCAGGCCATGGGGAGTGAAGCTTTCTTT
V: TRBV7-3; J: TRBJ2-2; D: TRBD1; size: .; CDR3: CASSPQGQGNTGELFF; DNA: TGTGCCAGCAGCCCGCAGGGACAGGGGAACACCGGGGAGCTGTTTTTT
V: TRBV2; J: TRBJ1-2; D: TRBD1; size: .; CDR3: CATLQGGTGNFGGYTF; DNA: TGTGCCACCCTACAGGGAGGGACAGGCAACTTTGGGGGCTACACCTTC
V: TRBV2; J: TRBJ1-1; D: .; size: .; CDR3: CASSLQGNTEAFF; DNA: TGTGCCAGCAGCCTACAGGGGAACACTGAAGCTTTCTTT
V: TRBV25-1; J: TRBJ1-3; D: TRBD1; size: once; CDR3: CASSPGTGGNTIYF; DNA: TGTGCCAGCAGTCCCGGGACAGGTGGAAACACCATATATTTT
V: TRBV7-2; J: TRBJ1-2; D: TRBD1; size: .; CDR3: CASSLAGTGGARGGYTF; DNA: TGTGCCAGCAGCTTAGCAGGGACAGGGGGCGCCCGGGGTGGCTACACCTTC
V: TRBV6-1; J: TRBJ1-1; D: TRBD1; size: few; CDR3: CASSGQGNGRNTEAFF; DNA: TGTGCCAGCAGTGGACAGGGGAATGGAAGGAACACTGAAGCTTTCTTT
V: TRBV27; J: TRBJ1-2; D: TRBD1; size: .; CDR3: CASSLSLGTAIYGYTF; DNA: TGTGCCAGCAGTTTATCGCTCGGGACAGCGATATATGGCTACACCTTC
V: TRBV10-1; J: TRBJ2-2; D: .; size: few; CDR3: CASSESLPGIGELFF; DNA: TGCGCCAGCAGTGAGTCCCTCCCAGGGATCGGGGAGCTGTTTTTT
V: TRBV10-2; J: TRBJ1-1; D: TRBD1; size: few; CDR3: CASNGQGVAFF; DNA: TGCGCCAGCAACGGACAGGGGGTAGCTTTCTTT
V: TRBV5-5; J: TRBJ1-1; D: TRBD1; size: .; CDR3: CASSPQGGNTEAFF; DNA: TGTGCCAGCAGCCCTCAGGGGGGGAACACTGAAGCTTTCTTT
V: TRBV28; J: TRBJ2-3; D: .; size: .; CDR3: CASSFTGSTDTQYF; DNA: TGTGCCAGCAGTTTCACGGGAAGCACAGATACGCAGTATTTT
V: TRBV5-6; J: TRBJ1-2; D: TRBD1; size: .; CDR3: CASSDRDRGLTYGYTF; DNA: TGTGCCAGCAGCGACCGGGACAGGGGGCTTACTTATGGCTACACCTTC
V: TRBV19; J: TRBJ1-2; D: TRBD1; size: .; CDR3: CASSMQAGGNYGYTF; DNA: TGTGCCAGTAGTATGCAGGCAGGGGGGAACTATGGCTACACCTTC
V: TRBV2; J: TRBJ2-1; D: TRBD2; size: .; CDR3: CASSEAGGWLAGLNEQFF; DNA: TGTGCCAGCAGTGAAGCTGGGGGTTGGCTAGCGGGCCTCAATGAGCAGTTCTTC
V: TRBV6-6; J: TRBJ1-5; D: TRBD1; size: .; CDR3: CASSGWTGFNQPQHF; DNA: TGTGCCAGCAGTGGCTGGACAGGGTTCAATCAGCCCCAGCATTTT
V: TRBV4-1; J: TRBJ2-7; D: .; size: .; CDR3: CASSPASRGDSYEQYF; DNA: TGCGCCAGCAGCCCCGCTTCCAGGGGCGACTCCTACGAGCAGTACTTC
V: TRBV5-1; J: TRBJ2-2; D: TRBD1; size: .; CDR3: CASSLFWQGVGPGELFF; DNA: TGCGCCAGCAGCTTGTTTTGGCAGGGGGTAGGACCGGGGGAGCTGTTTTTT
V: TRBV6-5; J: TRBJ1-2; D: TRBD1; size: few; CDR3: CASNPRQGAYGYTF; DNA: TGTGCCAGCAACCCACGACAGGGTGCCTATGGCTACACCTTC
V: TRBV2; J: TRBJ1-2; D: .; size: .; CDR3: CASSENNSGYGYTF; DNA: TGTGCCAGCAGTGAAAATAACTCGGGCTATGGCTACACCTTC
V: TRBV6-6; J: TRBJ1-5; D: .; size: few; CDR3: CASTLQGKSNQPQHF; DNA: TGTGCCAGCACCTTACAGGGCAAGAGCAATCAGCCCCAGCATTTT
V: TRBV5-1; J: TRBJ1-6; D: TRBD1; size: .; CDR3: CASSLDGQGNSPLHF; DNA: TGCGCCAGCAGCTTGGACGGACAGGGTAATTCCCCCCTCCACTTT
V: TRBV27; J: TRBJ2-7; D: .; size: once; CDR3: CASSLPLTQVNSYEQYF; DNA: TGTGCCAGCAGTTTACCGCTCACACAGGTCAACTCCTACGAGCAGTACTTC
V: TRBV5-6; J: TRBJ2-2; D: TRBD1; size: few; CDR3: CASSSQNWQGASGELFF; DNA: TGTGCCAGCAGCTCTCAAAACTGGCAGGGGGCGTCCGGGGAGCTGTTTTTT